This T cell receptor beta chain derives from a study of T cells in Graves' hyperthyroidism and ophthalmopathy. Study-level information: It was at initial diagnosis, before any treatment, that peripheral blood was collected.

Amplification of TCR beta CDR3 regions was performed using RNA transcripts as template. In the first-round RT-PCR of the TCR CDR3, the HTBI primer set was used. TCRdb reprocessed the multiplex PCR reads via MiXCR and lists one record per CDR3 protein. The sample carries more than 550,000 distinct CDR3 sequences, 15% to 20% recorded once. Study outcomes and limitations: Most expanded thyroid clonotypes above 0.001 also appeared in blood.

The sample holds many counts of this clonotype. Its matching antigen is unknown. Germline loops: CDR1 MDHEN, CDR2 SYDVKM. The CDR3 covers 16 residues. Trimming stripped 5 bases from V and 3 bases from J, with 18 bases between. Among the patients, aged 18 to 65, hyperthyroidism was newly diagnosed and had lasted under 2 months. Clinical symptoms, serum thyroxine, TRAb, thyroid ultrasound and orbital computed tomography informed diagnoses. The sequence was obtained from a man aged 45-60 years with Graves' hyperthyroidism. Source material: blood. The chain couples TRBV28 to TRBJ2-3; D might be TRBD1 or TRBD2, each matching 5 bases. The CDR3 spells CASSGGLGRSTDTQYF. CDR3 DNA sequence: TGTGCCAGCAGTGGGGGTCTGGGGCGTTCTACAGATACGCAGTATTTT.